These 5 T cell receptor beta chains were sequenced from one sample in a study of blood T cells in healthy people across ages (dated by TCRdb to about 2015). Library preparation was by 5' RACE. TCRdb names Illumina HiSeq 2500 as the instrument used. A second PCR of roughly 7 to 11 cycles was performed with a sample-barcoded 5' primer and a J-beta primer mix. TCRdb itself trimmed the public reads at Q25 with fastp, ran MiXCR and retained productive beta chains. A single entry per CDR3 protein holds the most common genes and DNA from its merged rows. The sample contains roughly 1,500,000 distinct CDR3 sequences, 42% of them found a single time. The ten biggest clones cover 7.9% of the sample. Sequencing was performed on blood. The receptors originated from a woman under 30 in good health.

In this sample, this clonotype turned up a few times. The gene calls are TRBV2 and TRBJ2-3; 7 nucleotides align to TRBD2. After removal of 3 bases from V and 2 bases from J, the junction contained 5 bases not matched to a gene. Germline CDR1 is SNHLY and CDR2 is FYNNEI. CDR3 length equals 15 residues. The CDR3 DNA reads as TGTGCCAGCAGTGAGCAGCGGGGACTCACAGATACGCAGTATTTT. Its translation is CASSEQRGLTDTQYF. The variable domain in full, with the rest retrieved from reference TRBV2 and TRBJ2-3, is EPEVTQTPSHQVTQMGQEVILRCVPISNHLYFYWYRQILGQKVEFLVSFYNNEISEKSEIFDDQFSVERPDGSNFTLKIRSTKLEDSAMYFCASSEQRGLTDTQYFGPGTRLTVL.

The genes are TRBV2 and TRBJ1-2; tentative D call: TRBD1 (6 bases). The V end lost 5 bases, the J end lost 4 bases, and 14 bases lay between the germline ends. The CDR3 runs to 14 residues. Germline V gives CDR1 SNHLY, CDR2 FYNNEI. The CDR3, as DNA: TGTGCCAGCAGTCCCAGGGGACCTACCTATGGCTACACCTTC. It translates to CASSPRGPTYGYTF.

To note about this clonotype: An end of the junction differs from the germline gene, which may be a read error. The V call is TRBV28, the J call TRBJ2-1; D may be TRBD2 (5 bases). The CDR3 totals 15 residues. The germline V gene encodes CDR1 MDHEN and CDR2 SYDVKM. In DNA, the CDR3 is TGTGCCGGCAGTTTAGGGAGCGGTGTCTACAATGAGCAGTTCTTC. It is translated as CAGSLGSGVYNEQFF. The whole variable domain, remainder taken from reference TRBV28 and TRBJ2-1, is DVKVTQSSRYLVKRTGEKVFLECVQDMDHENMFWYRQDPGLGLRLIYFSYDVKMKEKGDIPEGYSVSREKKERFSLILESASTNQTSMYLCAGSLGSGVYNEQFFGPGTRLTVL.

The chain joins TRBV27 to TRBJ2-7; D might be TRBD1 (6 bases). The length of the CDR3 is 13 residues. The V end was cut by 3 bases, the J end by 5 bases, with 11 bases between. Germline loops: CDR1 MNHEY, CDR2 SMNVEV (reference sequence). DNA for the CDR3: TGTGCCAGCAGTTTCCGGGACACTCACGAGCAGTACTTC. Protein sequence: CASSFRDTHEQYF.

The chain employs TRBV20-1 and TRBJ2-5; 10 bases are a match to TRBD2. Germline V gene data show CDR1 as DFQATT and CDR2 as SNEGSKA (reference sequence). V lost 5 bases and J lost 11; bases outside the gene matches: 14. There are 14 residues in the CDR3. The CDR3 region has the DNA TGCAGTGCTTCTAGCGGGAGAGTGGGGAATGAGCAGTACTTC. This translates into CSASSGRVGNEQYF.